This entry is about one T cell receptor (beta chain). Its recognized antigen is unknown. No qualities accompany the bases; no much larger clone lies one base away. Explained via the paper, the treatment or condition label denotes: live attenuated yellow fever vaccine strain. A standard Ficoll-Paque protocol was used to isolate PBMCs from peripheral blood. CD4 and CD8 T-cell fractions were isolated with Dynabeads CD4 and CD8 positive selection kits. TriZol was used to extract RNA from bulk PBMCs, from CD4 and CD8 fractions, and from dextramer-positive and dextramer-negative fractions. As encoded in the germline V gene, CDR1 is MNHEY while CDR2 is SVGEGT. The CDR3 measures 16 amino acids from cysteine to phenylalanine. Solely the CDR3 DNA is kept, with 48 bases framed from the first base. Cut back by 6 bases and 0 bases, the V and J ends lie 16 bases apart. The data stem from a study of T cells after yellow fever vaccination (dated by TCRdb to the late 2010s). Broadly, across the study: The SMART-Seq v4 Ultra Low Input RNA kit was used to prepare libraries from fractions with low cell numbers. To track T-cell clones before and after primary and booster YFV17D yellow fever vaccination, bulk TCR alpha and beta repertoires were sequenced longitudinally. Two healthy male donors made up the cohort, one aged 18 to 29 years and the other aged 30 to 40 years. Blood was collected at multiple timepoints before and after primary and secondary immunization, and bulk PBMC replicates and cell subsets were isolated. Beyond this particular receptor, the publication reports: Because only two donors were included in the study, the extent to which the findings can be generalized is limited. After the booster, most of the clones that had expanded following primary vaccination were detected again (approximately 96% of CD4 and roughly nine tenths of CD8), which suggests that memory was broadly maintained. Compared with the primary T-cell response, the secondary T-cell response was weaker but faster, peaking on day 5 rather than day 15. FACS-sorted repertoires could contain abundant contaminating clonotypes from the bulk population, so computational filtering was required. A small share of clonotypes occurred in both CD4 and CD8 compartments, likely arising from convergent recombination.

Sequencing used an Illumina NovaSeq 6000. TCR cDNA was made using 5'RACE template switching, a step that added a universal primer site and unique molecular identifiers. cDNA synthesis was primed from both the TCR alpha and TCR beta constant segments. Libraries were amplified in two PCR steps, with sample barcodes and sequencing adapters added in the second step. Libraries were sequenced on Illumina HiSeq 2500 (2x100 bp) or NovaSeq (2x150 bp). Under the source paper's analysis protocol: MIGEC was used to demultiplex reads and collapse the reads into UMI consensus sequences, and MiXCR was used for V(D)J alignment. Vaccine-responding clonotypes were defined with edgeR using replicate PBMC samples, requiring FDR below 0.01 and a log2 fold change above 5 up to day 15. Bulk clonotypes were assigned CD4 or CD8 identity according to which sequenced CD4 or CD8 repertoire held them at higher abundance. The public reads were run again by TCRdb, first through fastp at Q25 and then through MiXCR, and only productive beta chains were kept. Each CDR3 protein gets just one entry, which takes the most common genes and DNA from the rows behind it. The V and J calls follow TCRdb's processing rather than the paper's. The sample yields around 260,000 distinct CDR3 sequences; roughly 5.6% were counted once. Jointly, the top ten make up under 3.5% of the sample.

This receptor chain uses TRBV6-2 or TRBV6-3 and TRBJ2-3; TRBD2 is a possible D gene, resting on 6 matching bases. The TCR comes from a man aged 18 to 29 who received the YFV17D yellow fever vaccine. Source: CD4+ T cells sorted from PBMCs, taken on the day of the yellow fever booster vaccination. The nucleotide sequence is TGTGCCAGCAGGGACTATACCTCTAGAAGCACAGATACGCAGTATTTT. Translation gives CASRDYTSRSTDTQYF.